This T cell receptor (beta chain) was found in a study of T cells in Graves' hyperthyroidism and ophthalmopathy. The study's findings and limits: Ophthalmopathy was distinguished from stable hyperthyroidism by 13 V-J signatures.

A note on this clonotype: Its antigen is as yet unknown.

There were TCR beta CDR3 regions amplified from RNA transcripts. Initially, a first-round RT-PCR of the TCR CDR3 employed the HTBI primer set. One entry per CDR3 protein results from TCRdb running MiXCR on the multiplex PCR reads. The data contain around 490,000 distinct CDR3 sequences, 15% to 20% of them singletons. The V and J ends lost 6 bases and 7 bases, in that order; junction bases with no gene match: 10. CDR1 is MNHNS and CDR2 is SASEGT in the germline V gene. The CDR3 loop spans 15 amino acids. V gene TRBV6-1 combines with J gene TRBJ2-1, with 9 bases fitting TRBD2. Sequenced: blood. The source of this sequence is a man aged 35-49 years with Graves' ophthalmopathy. The CDR3 DNA sequence: TGTGCCAGCAGGGCCCCCACTAGCGGGTGGAATGAGCAGTTCTTC. Protein: CASRAPTSGWNEQFF.